This TCR beta chain was sequenced in a study of control samples from healthy donors and cancer patients. V trimming: 4 bases; J trimming: 4 bases; junction bases outside the gene matches: 2. CDR3 length: 13 residues. CDR1 and CDR2 (germline): MNHEY, SVGAGI. Data came from immunoSEQ multiplex PCR; TCRdb stores just in-frame clones and leaves some out. The sample includes some 130,000 clones, roughly 89% seen only once; the top ten take approximately 8%. Sequenced: PBMCs. The sequence came from a man in his fifties with head and neck cancer. The rearrangement links TRBV6-5 to TRBJ1-1; 8 nucleotides agree with TRBD1. The CDR3 DNA sequence: TGTGCCAGCAGTTTAACAGGGGGCACTGAAGCTTTCTTT. As protein: CASSLTGGTEAFF.